This T cell receptor (beta chain) is from a study of blood T cell repertoires in COVID-19 (TCRdb year 2020). For the wider study: Samples from collaborators originated in the United States, Italy and Spain and spanned both the acute and convalescent phases of COVID-19. Samples came from the ongoing ImmuneRACE study (first 160 participants) plus 1,254 subjects from 6 global collaborators. A de-identified subject ID, COVID-19 status, age in years and sex were almost always included in the sample metadata. HLA class I and class II types, where available, came from metadata supplied by the sample provider rather than from assay-based typing. The dataset comprised deeply sampled blood TCRbeta repertoires from subjects exposed to, actively infected with, or recovered from COVID-19. The repertoires were released in a freely available public database meant as a resource for research on the immune response to SARS-CoV-2. The material from the prospective study consisted of cDNA or gDNA derived from T cells, B-cell-depleted T cells, or PBMCs.

TCRbeta CDR3 regions were amplified from genomic DNA by means of the immunoSEQ Assay, a bias-controlled multiplex PCR. The paper's data handling went like this. The number of nucleated cells in each sample was estimated by amplification of reference gene primers within the assay. To quantify the absolute abundance of each unique TCRbeta CDR3 rearrangement, sequence reads were collapsed and filtered. For each sample, productive Simpson clonality was calculated as the square root of Simpson's diversity index across productive rearrangements. TCRdb holds this immuneACCESS table with in-frame rearrangements only. Some clones are missing; in checked studies, unresolved V genes explain under half, and the rest has no known cause. V, J and clone size are those of that table, while D and trimming were read from the DNA. A total of 150,000 to 200,000 clones appear in this sample, approximately 92% of them only once. The ten largest make up roughly 5% of the sample.

The collaborating institutions used their own protocols to collect whole blood in K2EDTA tubes. For TCRbeta analysis, collaborators shipped samples as frozen whole blood, isolated PBMCs, or DNA extracted from either of those sample types. From the germline V gene, CDR1 is MNHEY and CDR2 is SVGAGI. Reading from cysteine to phenylalanine, the CDR3 counts 13 amino acids. Only CDR3 DNA is held: 39 bases, read in frame from base 1. The germline ends are 12 bases apart after V is trimmed by 6 bases and J by 4 bases. Comments on this clone: Its antigen is unknown. Per-base qualities were not stored, and no clone one base away is much larger.

Summary of the overall study and its limitations: The amount of clinical and demographic metadata varied by source and participant and was provided uncurated.

This sequence uses TRBV6-5 and TRBJ1-1; TRBD1 is a weak D gene call, 5 bases matching. The origin of this receptor is a woman aged 45-65 years with acute or convalescent COVID-19. Sequenced material: peripheral blood. CDR3 sequence: CASSLGTFTEAFF. The nucleotide sequence is given as TGTGCCAGCAGCCTCGGGACTTTCACTGAAGCTTTCTTT.